This T cell receptor beta chain is drawn from a study of T cell responses to AZD1222 COVID-19 vaccine. Looking at the study overall: It was second doses at about 4 or about 12 weeks that were pooled. Study findings and constraints: Repertoires were collected only later (after the peak T cell response had occurred). Rises in breadth and depth of Spike-specific TCRs came after two AZD1222 doses.

Generated by immunoSEQ multiplex PCR, the TCRdb table keeps only in-frame clones and is missing some. The table has around 160,000 clones, under 95% seen once. Germline values: CDR1 SGHTA, CDR2 FQGNSA. The V and J ends lost 4 bases and 6 bases, in that order; junction bases with no gene match: 10. The CDR3 is 16 residues long. Worth noting for this clone: Antigen unknown.

The V call is TRBV7-2, the J call TRBJ2-1, with TRBD2 matching 9 bases. Material: peripheral blood, obtained on day 0 of AZD1222 vaccination. This TCR derives from an adult in good health. CDR3 sequence reads: CASSSGLAGGPNEQFF. As DNA, the CDR3 is TGTGCCAGCAGCTCGGGACTAGCTGGCGGTCCCAATGAGCAGTTCTTC.